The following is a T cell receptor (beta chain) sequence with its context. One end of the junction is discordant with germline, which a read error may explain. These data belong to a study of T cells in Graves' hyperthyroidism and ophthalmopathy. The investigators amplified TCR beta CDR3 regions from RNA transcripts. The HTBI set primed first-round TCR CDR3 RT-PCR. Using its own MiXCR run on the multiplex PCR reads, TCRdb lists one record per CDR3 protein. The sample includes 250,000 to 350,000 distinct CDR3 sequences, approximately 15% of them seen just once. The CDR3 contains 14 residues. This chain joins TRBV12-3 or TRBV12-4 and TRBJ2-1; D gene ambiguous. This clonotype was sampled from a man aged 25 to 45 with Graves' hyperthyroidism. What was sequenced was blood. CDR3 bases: TGTGCCAGCAGTTTAGGACACGGGTACAATGGGCAGTTCTTC. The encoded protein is CASSLGHGYNGQFF.